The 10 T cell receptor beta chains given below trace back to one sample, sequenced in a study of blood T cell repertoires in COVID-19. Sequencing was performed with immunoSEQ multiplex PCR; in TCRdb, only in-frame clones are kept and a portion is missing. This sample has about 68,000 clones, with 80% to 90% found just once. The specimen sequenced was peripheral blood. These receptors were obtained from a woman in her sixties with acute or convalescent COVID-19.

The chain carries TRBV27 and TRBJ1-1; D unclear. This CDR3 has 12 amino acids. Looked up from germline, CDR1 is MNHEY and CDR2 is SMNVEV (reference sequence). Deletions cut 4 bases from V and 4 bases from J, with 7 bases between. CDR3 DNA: TGTGCCAGCAGTTCCATTAGCACTGAAGCTTTCTTT. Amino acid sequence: CASSSISTEAFF.

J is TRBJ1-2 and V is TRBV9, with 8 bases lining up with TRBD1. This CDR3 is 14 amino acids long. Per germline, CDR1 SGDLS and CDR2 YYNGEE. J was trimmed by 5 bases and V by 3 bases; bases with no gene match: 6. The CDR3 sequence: CASSGQQGGYGYTF. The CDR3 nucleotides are TGTGCCAGCAGCGGACAACAGGGGGGTTATGGCTACACCTTC. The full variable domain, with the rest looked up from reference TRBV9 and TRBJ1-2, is DSGVTQTPKHLITATGQRVTLRCSPRSGDLSVYWYQQSLDQGLQFLIQYYNGEERAKGNILERFSAQQFPDLHSELNLSSLELGDSALYFCASSGQQGGYGYTFGSGTRLTVV.

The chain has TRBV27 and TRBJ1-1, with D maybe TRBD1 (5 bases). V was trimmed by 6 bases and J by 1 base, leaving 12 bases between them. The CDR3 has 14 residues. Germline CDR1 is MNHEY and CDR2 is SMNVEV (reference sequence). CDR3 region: CASRVGDRNTEAFF. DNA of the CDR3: TGTGCCAGCAGAGTTGGCGACAGGAACACTGAAGCTTTCTTT.

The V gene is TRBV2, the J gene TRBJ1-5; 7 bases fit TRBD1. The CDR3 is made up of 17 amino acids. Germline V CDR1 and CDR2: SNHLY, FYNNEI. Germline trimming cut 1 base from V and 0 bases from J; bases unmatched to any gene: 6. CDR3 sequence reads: CASSEDTTGTSNQPQHF. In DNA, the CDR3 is TGTGCCAGCAGTGAAGATACGACAGGGACTAGCAATCAGCCCCAGCATTTT.

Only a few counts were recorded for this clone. CDR3 residues: CASSFNPKTGGDTIYF. The CDR3, as DNA: TGTGCCAGCAGCTTTAACCCTAAAACAGGGGGAGACACCATATATTTT. The V gene is TRBV13, the J gene TRBJ1-3; TRBD1 matches at 8 bases. CDR3 length: 16 amino acids. The V segment lost 3 bases and the J segment 8 bases; nucleotides outside the gene matches: 12. Germline V lookup: CDR1 PRHDT, CDR2 FYEKMQ (reference sequence).

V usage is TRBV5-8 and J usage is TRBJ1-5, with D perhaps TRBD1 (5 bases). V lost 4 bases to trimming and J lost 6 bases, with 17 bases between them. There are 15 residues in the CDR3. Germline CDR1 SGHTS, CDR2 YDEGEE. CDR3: CASSPKGGGGQPQHF. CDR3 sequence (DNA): TGTGCCAGCAGCCCTAAAGGAGGCGGGGGTCAGCCCCAGCATTTT.

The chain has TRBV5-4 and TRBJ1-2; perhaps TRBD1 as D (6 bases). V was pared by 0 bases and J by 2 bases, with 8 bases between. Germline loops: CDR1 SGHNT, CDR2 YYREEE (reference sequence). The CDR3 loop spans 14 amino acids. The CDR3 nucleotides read TGTGCCAGCAGCTTGGCCGGACAGAACTATGGCTACACCTTC. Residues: CASSLAGQNYGYTF.

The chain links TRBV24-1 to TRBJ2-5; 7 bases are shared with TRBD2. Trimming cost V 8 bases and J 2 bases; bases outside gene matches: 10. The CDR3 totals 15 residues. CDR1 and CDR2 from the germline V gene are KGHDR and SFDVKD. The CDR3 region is CATTKGGQGQETQYF. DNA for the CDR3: TGTGCCACCACCAAGGGAGGGCAGGGTCAAGAGACCCAGTACTTC.

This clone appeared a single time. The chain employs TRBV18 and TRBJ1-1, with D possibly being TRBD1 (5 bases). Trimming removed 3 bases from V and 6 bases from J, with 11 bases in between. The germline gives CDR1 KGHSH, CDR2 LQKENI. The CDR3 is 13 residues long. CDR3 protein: CASSPGAAPEAFF. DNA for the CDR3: TGTGCCAGCTCACCTGGGGCAGCGCCTGAAGCTTTCTTT.

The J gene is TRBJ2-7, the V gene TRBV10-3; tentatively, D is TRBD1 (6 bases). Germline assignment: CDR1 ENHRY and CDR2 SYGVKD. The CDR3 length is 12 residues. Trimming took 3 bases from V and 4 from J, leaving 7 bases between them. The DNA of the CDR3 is TGTGCCATCAGTGAACAGGGATACGAGCAGTACTTC. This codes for CAISEQGYEQYF.